Each of the 3 T cell receptor beta chains below was sequenced from the same sample in a study of blood T cell repertoires in COVID-19. Clones were read by immunoSEQ multiplex PCR, and TCRdb kept only the in-frame ones, dropping some. In the table there are tens of thousands of clones, approximately 80% of which are singletons. The sample was peripheral blood. Receptor source: an older woman with acute or convalescent COVID-19.

The J gene is TRBJ2-1, the V gene TRBV10-1, with a weak D call TRBD1 (6 bases). The V end lost 8 bases, the J end lost 9 bases, and 14 bases lay between the germline ends. Germline-derived CDR1 and CDR2 are WNHNN and SYGVQD (reference sequence). This CDR3 spans 12 amino acids. In DNA, the CDR3 is TGCGCCAGCTCAGGGGACCGAGGTGAGCAGTTCTTC. It translates to CASSGDRGEQFF.

The gene calls are TRBV12-3 or TRBV12-4 and TRBJ1-2, with 10 nucleotides matching TRBD1. This CDR3 is built from 13 residues. With V trimmed by 5 bases and J by 7 bases, 4 bases remained unmatched. The CDR3 region is CASSRQGAGGYTF. In nucleotides, the CDR3 is TGTGCCAGCAGTCGACAGGGGGCTGGTGGCTACACCTTC.

This sequence joins TRBV19 and TRBJ1-5, with a tentative D call TRBD1 (6 bases). CDR1 and CDR2 from the germline V gene are LNHDA and SQIVND (reference sequence). The V gene lost 7 bases and the J gene lost 0 bases, with 16 bases spanning the gap. The CDR3 runs 16 residues. CDR3 DNA sequence: TGTGCCAGTACATGGGGGGGGACATATAGCAATCAGCCCCAGCATTTT. This sequence encodes CASTWGGTYSNQPQHF.